This T cell receptor (beta chain) was documented in a study of T cells in Graves' hyperthyroidism and ophthalmopathy. General study results and limits: Ophthalmopathy, as predicted by the model, came a median 6.5 months after the prediction.

To note about this clonotype: The antigen remains undetermined. An end of the junction differs from the germline gene, which may be a read error.

CDR3 size: 13 residues. CDR1 is SGHVS and CDR2 is FQNEAQ in the germline V gene. Authors of the study amplified TCR beta CDR3 regions from RNA transcripts. First-round RT-PCR of the TCR CDR3 relied on the HTBI primer set. Each CDR3 protein is one row after TCRdb ran MiXCR on the multiplex PCR reads. The table lists 380,000 or so distinct CDR3 sequences, about 13% of them singletons. Every diagnosis used clinical symptoms, serum thyroxine and TRAb, thyroid ultrasound and orbital computed tomography. Fresh 10 ml peripheral blood yielded PBMCs. The sequenced sample consisted of blood. The V gene is TRBV7-8, the J gene TRBJ2-2; 10 bases fit TRBD1. The clonotype comes from a man in his thirties or forties with Graves' hyperthyroidism that later progressed to Graves' ophthalmopathy. For the CDR3, the DNA is TGTGCCAGCAGCTCTCTTTGGACAGGGGGGCTGTTTTTT. Translation gives CASSSLWTGGLFF.